The 18 T cell receptor beta chains below were found in one sample sequenced in a study of long-term antiretroviral therapy in people with HIV. The assay, immunoSEQ v3.0, was run at survey level. Here immunoSEQ multiplex PCR was the method, and the copy in TCRdb shows in-frame clones only, minus some. The sample consists of about 22,000 clones, approximately 84% of them appearing once. The input for sequencing was unsorted PBMCs, taken 0.5 years before starting antiretroviral therapy. The receptors were sampled from a middle-aged man with HIV.

This clone was observed a handful of times. This rearrangement joins TRBV5-1 to TRBJ1-2, with a possible D match to TRBD1 (6 bases). CDR3 length: 14 amino acids. Per the germline V gene, CDR1 is SGHRS and CDR2 is YFSETQ. The germline V and J ends were trimmed by 0 bases and 4 bases, with 10 bases remaining between them. The CDR3, as DNA: TGCGCCAGCAGCTTGGGGACAGCATCCTATGGCTACACCTTC. Residues: CASSLGTASYGYTF.

In its sample, this clone was seen once. J is TRBJ2-6 and V is TRBV19; D is ambiguous. Germline V gene data show CDR1 as LNHDA and CDR2 as SQIVND (reference sequence). Trimming left V 6 bases short and J 0 bases short, with 15 bases between. This CDR3 has 17 residues. The CDR3 bases are TGTGCCAGTAGAAAAGGAAGGGCCTCCTCTGGGGCCAACGTCCTGACTTTC. It translates to CASRKGRASSGANVLTF.

The CDR3 DNA reads TGTGCCAGCAGCGGGCGGGGACAGTCGAACACTGAAGCTTTCTTT. Translation: CASSGRGQSNTEAFF. This sequence joins TRBV9 and TRBJ1-1; 7 bases match TRBD1. CDR3 length: 15 residues. Germline CDR1 SGDLS, CDR2 YYNGEE. V was clipped by 3 bases and J by 1 base; unmatched bases: 6.

The chain links TRBV6-5 to TRBJ1-2; 8 positions agree with TRBD1. This CDR3 contains 14 residues. V was clipped by 8 bases and J by 2 bases; unmatched bases: 7. Per germline, CDR1 MNHEY and CDR2 SVGAGI. This CDR3 is CASGPQGGNYGYTF. In DNA, the CDR3 is TGTGCCAGCGGACCACAGGGGGGCAACTATGGCTACACCTTC.

This clone is a singleton in its sample. The chain links TRBV4-3 to TRBJ1-4, with D perhaps matching TRBD1 (6 bases). Trimming took 0 bases from V and 7 from J, leaving 15 bases between them. From germline, CDR1 is LGHNA and CDR2 YSLEER. The CDR3 length is 16 residues. Written as DNA, the CDR3 is TGCGCCAGCAGCCAAGAACGGAGGACAGTAGGTGAAAAACTGTTTTTT. Its translation is CASSQERRTVGEKLFF.

V gene TRBV5-4 combines with J gene TRBJ1-2; 9 bases fit TRBD1. This CDR3 is 13 amino acids long. In germline, CDR1 is SGHNT, CDR2 YYREEE (reference sequence). Trimming took 5 bases from V and 7 from J; bases not matched to a gene: 6. The CDR3 here is CASSMDRGAGYTF. For the CDR3, the DNA is TGTGCCAGCAGTATGGACAGGGGAGCTGGCTACACCTTC.

The CDR3 region is CASSLTSGGVHEQFF. The CDR3 nucleotides are TGTGCCAGCAGCTTAACAAGCGGGGGGGTCCATGAGCAGTTCTTC. The chain recombines TRBV7-9 with TRBJ2-1; TRBD2 matches 10 bases. Germline V gene lookup returns CDR1 SEHNR and CDR2 FQNEAQ (reference sequence). V lost 2 bases to trimming and J lost 8 bases; unmatched junction nucleotides: 6. The length of the CDR3 is 15 residues.

V usage is TRBV5-4 and J usage is TRBJ1-4; D might be TRBD1 (5 bases). This CDR3 has 13 amino acids. Per the germline V gene, CDR1 is SGHNT and CDR2 is YYREEE (reference sequence). Deletions cut 4 bases from V and 7 bases from J, with 11 bases between. This CDR3 reads CASSPWDGEKLFF. CDR3 in DNA: TGTGCCAGCAGCCCTTGGGACGGTGAAAAACTGTTTTTT.

The chain recombines TRBV30 with TRBJ1-2; the match to TRBD1 covers 9 bases. The CDR3 covers 15 residues. V was clipped by 4 bases and J by 2 bases; unmatched bases: 8. In germline, CDR1 is GTSNPN, CDR2 SVGIG (reference sequence). The CDR3, as DNA: TGTGCCTGGACCCCCGGCGGGACAGGGAACTATGGCTACACCTTC. Amino acids: CAWTPGGTGNYGYTF.

This clone was found a few times. The chain employs TRBV28 and TRBJ1-1; D is possibly TRBD1 (5 bases). Germline V gene data show CDR1 as MDHEN and CDR2 as SYDVKM. Trimming took 1 base from V and 0 from J, leaving 6 bases between them. This CDR3 has 14 residues. CDR3 protein: CASSLLGVNTEAFF. The CDR3 region has the DNA TGTGCCAGCAGTTTATTGGGGGTGAACACTGAAGCTTTCTTT.

The rearrangement uses TRBV21-1 and TRBJ2-7; the DNA was not used to check the table's D call, TRBD1. TRBV21-1 is a documented pseudogene. The length of the CDR3 is 19 residues. The CDR3 DNA sequence: TGTGCCAGCAGCAAAGAGACAGGGTGGCTCTGCCCAGTAACCTACGAGCAGTACTTC. Its protein product is CASSKETGWLCPVTYEQYF.

The J gene is TRBJ2-1, the V gene TRBV29-1; D is possibly TRBD2 (6 bases). Germline CDR1 reads SQVTM; CDR2 reads ANQGSEA. The CDR3 has 13 amino acids. Trimming stripped 0 bases from V and 6 bases from J, with 9 bases between. The CDR3 protein is CSVEEPGGNEQFF. The CDR3, as DNA: TGCAGCGTTGAAGAACCCGGGGGCAATGAGCAGTTCTTC.

This chain connects TRBV5-4 to TRBJ2-5; the match to TRBD2 covers 14 bases. There are 16 residues in the CDR3. V shed 4 bases and J 2 bases; nucleotides not matched to a gene: 4. Germline assignment: CDR1 SGHNT and CDR2 YYREEE (reference sequence). In DNA, the CDR3 is TGTGCCAGCAGCCGCCGGACTAGCGGGGGGCAAGAGACCCAGTACTTC. Protein product: CASSRRTSGGQETQYF. The entire variable domain, with the rest obtained from reference TRBV5-4 and TRBJ2-5, is as follows: ETGVTQSPTHLIKTRGQQVTLRCSSQSGHNTVSWYQQALGQGPQFIFQYYREEENGRGNFPPRFSGLQFPNYSSELNVNALELDDSALYLCASSRRTSGGQETQYFGPGTRLLVL.

The CDR3 DNA follows: TGCGCCAGCAGCCCCACGGTTCCCGGGGGAAACACTGAAGCTTTCTTT. Encoded protein: CASSPTVPGGNTEAFF. The rearrangement links TRBV5-1 to TRBJ1-1; tentatively, D is TRBD1 (5 bases). V gave up 4 bases and J gave up 2 bases, with 18 bases separating them. Germline V gene lookup returns CDR1 SGHRS and CDR2 YFSETQ. The CDR3 length is 16 residues.

The J gene is TRBJ2-2, the V gene TRBV7-8; TRBD1 or TRBD2 may be the D gene (5 bases each). Germline V gene sequence: CDR1 SGHVS, CDR2 FQNEAQ. Trimming took off 0 bases at V and 8 bases at J, with 13 bases between the two ends. The CDR3 contains 15 residues. CDR3 region: CASSLATGPAGELFF. CDR3 DNA sequence: TGTGCCAGCAGCTTAGCCACGGGGCCAGCTGGGGAGCTGTTTTTT.

This chain joins TRBV5-1 and TRBJ2-2, with TRBD2 as a possible D gene (6 bases). Germline CDR1 SGHRS, CDR2 YFSETQ. The CDR3 is 14 residues long. V was pared by 5 bases and J by 0 bases, with 8 bases between. The CDR3 reads CASSREPNTGELFF. The CDR3, as DNA: TGCGCCAGCAGTCGGGAGCCGAACACCGGGGAGCTGTTTTTT. Filled out from reference TRBV5-1 and TRBJ2-2, the complete variable domain reads KAGVTQTPRYLIKTRGQQVTLSCSPISGHRSVSWYQQTPGQGLQFLFEYFSETQRNKGNFPGRFSGRQFSNSRSEMNVSTLELGDSALYLCASSREPNTGELFFGEGSRLTVL.

The chain joins TRBV7-9 to TRBJ1-1, with 10 positions matching TRBD1. This CDR3 spans 15 amino acids. CDR1 and CDR2 (germline): SEHNR, FQNEAQ (reference sequence). V was pared by 5 bases and J by 4 bases, with 7 bases of the junction left unmatched. The CDR3 bases are TGTGCCAGCAGCAACGACAGGGGGCTTGGCACTGAAGCTTTCTTT. Amino acid sequence: CASSNDRGLGTEAFF.

This clone was observed a single time. V gene TRBV7-9 combines with J gene TRBJ2-6; weak D call: TRBD1 (5 bases). The CDR3 covers 17 residues. Trimming pared 1 base from V and 4 bases from J, leaving 14 bases between. CDR1 and CDR2 from the germline V gene are SEHNR and FQNEAQ (reference sequence). The CDR3: CASSLGQGRSGANVLTF. The CDR3 DNA is TGTGCCAGCAGCTTAGGGCAGGGTAGGTCCGGGGCCAACGTCCTGACTTTC.